This is a list of T cell receptor beta chains from one sample in a study of beta chain features in type 1 diabetes. Generated by immunoSEQ multiplex PCR, the TCRdb table keeps only in-frame clones and is missing some. The profile covers about 710,000 clones, with over 11% appearing a single time and 0.03% to 0.04% taken by the ten largest. Sequenced sample: naive CD4+ T cells from blood. All receptors derive from a young man with type 1 diabetes. The CDR3 runs from the conserved cysteine through the conserved F or W. The D gene is left open where the match is weak. The size entry is marked missing in some rows and otherwise reads once, few, many or a size class.

v_call	clone_size	j_call	d_call	cdr3_length	cdr3_aa	cdr3_nt
TRBV20-1	NA	TRBJ1-5	NA	11	CSARGGQPQHF	TGCAGTGCTAGAGGGGGGCAGCCCCAGCATTTT
TRBV2	NA	TRBJ2-3	NA	12	CASATGTDTQYF	TGTGCCAGCGCAACAGGGACCGATACGCAGTATTTT
TRBV9	few	TRBJ2-7	TRBD2	16	CASSAHSTSGAYEQYF	TGTGCCAGCAGCGCCCACTCGACTAGCGGAGCCTACGAGCAGTACTTC
TRBV28	few	TRBJ2-5	NA	11	CASSLLETQYF	TGTGCCAGCAGTTTATTGGAGACCCAGTACTTC
TRBV7-9	few	TRBJ2-3	NA	15	CASSSQRTWGDTQYF	TGTGCCAGCAGCTCACAGAGGACTTGGGGGGATACGCAGTATTTT
TRBV10-3	NA	TRBJ2-5	NA	14	CAISESPHQETQYF	TGTGCCATCAGTGAGTCTCCTCACCAAGAGACCCAGTACTTC
TRBV6-5	few	TRBJ1-1	NA	15	CASSLRQAVNTEAFF	TGTGCCAGCAGCCTACGACAGGCGGTGAACACTGAAGCTTTCTTT
TRBV23-1	few	TRBJ1-1	NA	17	CASSQGFLPGRNTEAFF	TGCGCCAGCAGTCAAGGGTTTCTACCCGGTAGGAACACTGAAGCTTTCTTT
TRBV28	few	TRBJ1-1	NA	12	CASTGGFPEAFF	TGTGCCAGCACCGGGGGGTTCCCTGAAGCTTTCTTT
TRBV7-9	few	TRBJ2-5	NA	15	CASSPLGVGQETQYF	TGTGCCAGCAGCCCACTGGGGGTGGGACAAGAGACCCAGTACTTC
TRBV30	NA	TRBJ1-5	NA	13	CAWSQTSNQPQHF	TGTGCCTGGAGTCAGACTAGCAATCAGCCCCAGCATTTT
TRBV30	NA	TRBJ1-1	NA	13	CAWSDQGFTEAFF	TGTGCCTGGAGTGATCAGGGATTCACTGAAGCTTTCTTT
TRBV19	NA	TRBJ2-1	TRBD2	12	CASSTSGNEQFF	TGTGCCAGTAGTACGAGCGGGAACGAGCAGTTCTTC
TRBV27	NA	TRBJ2-7	NA	15	CASRPGGTVSYEQYF	TGTGCCAGCAGGCCGGGCGGGACAGTCTCCTACGAGCAGTACTTC
TRBV6-5	few	TRBJ2-3	NA	15	CASSYSTGTPDTQYF	TGTGCCAGCAGTTACTCCACAGGGACCCCAGATACGCAGTATTTT
TRBV7-3	NA	TRBJ2-5	NA	14	CASSPTSGQETQYF	TGTGCCAGCAGCCCGACGTCGGGGCAAGAGACCCAGTACTTC
TRBV7-6	few	TRBJ2-1	TRBD1	16	CASSRDRESSYNEQFF	TGTGCCAGCAGCAGGGACAGAGAGAGCTCCTACAATGAGCAGTTCTTC
TRBV6-5	NA	TRBJ2-3	TRBD1	16	CASIYSGTGVPDTQYF	TGTGCCAGCATTTATTCCGGGACAGGGGTCCCCGATACGCAGTATTTT
TRBV7-2	NA	TRBJ1-2	NA	15	CASSLAGRTDYGYTF	TGTGCCAGCAGCTTAGCCGGCAGGACAGACTATGGCTACACCTTC
TRBV7-6	NA	TRBJ1-6	TRBD1	14	CASSVGTGGSPLHF	TGTGCCAGCAGCGTCGGGACAGGCGGATCACCCCTCCACTTT
TRBV6-5	NA	TRBJ1-1	TRBD1	13	CASSRGGNTEAFF	TGTGCCAGCAGCCGAGGGGGCAACACTGAAGCTTTCTTT
TRBV30	few	TRBJ1-5	TRBD1	15	CAWSFQTGGNQPQHF	TGTGCCTGGAGTTTCCAGACAGGGGGCAATCAGCCCCAGCATTTT
TRBV30	few	TRBJ2-5	NA	13	CAWSLRVQETQYF	TGTGCCTGGAGTCTAAGGGTCCAGGAGACCCAGTACTTC
TRBV11-3	NA	TRBJ2-3	TRBD1	13	CASSFQGADTQYF	TGTGCCAGCAGCTTCCAGGGGGCGGATACGCAGTATTTT
TRBV21-1	few	TRBJ2-5	NA	12	CASSIRPETQYF	TGTGCCAGCAGCATTCGACCAGAGACCCAGTACTTC
TRBV5-6	few	TRBJ2-7	TRBD2	16	CASSLAGGGLSYEQYF	TGTGCCAGCAGCTTGGCTGGCGGGGGGCTGTCCTACGAGCAGTACTTC
TRBV29-1	NA	TRBJ2-1	NA	15	CSVLSGGNSYNEQFF	TGCAGCGTTCTCTCAGGAGGTAACTCCTACAATGAGCAGTTCTTC
TRBV19	NA	TRBJ1-4	NA	15	CASTPRIGTNEKLFF	TGTGCCAGTACTCCCCGAATCGGGACTAATGAAAAACTGTTTTTT
TRBV7-9	few	TRBJ2-7	NA	13	CASSLTGTYEQYF	TGTGCCAGCAGCTTAACAGGGACCTACGAGCAGTACTTC
TRBV7-2	NA	TRBJ2-5	TRBD2	17	CASSYGLAGTSQETQYF	TGTGCCAGCAGCTACGGACTAGCGGGGACCTCACAAGAGACCCAGTACTTC
TRBV6-1	few	TRBJ1-5	NA	11	CASNNNQPQHF	TGTGCCAGCAATAACAATCAGCCCCAGCATTTT
TRBV28	NA	TRBJ2-7	NA	11	CASRVSYEQYF	TGTGCCAGCCGAGTTTCCTACGAGCAGTACTTC
TRBV6-5	NA	TRBJ2-5	TRBD1	14	CASKPQGAGETQYF	TGTGCCAGCAAACCGCAGGGGGCTGGAGAGACCCAGTACTTC
TRBV25-1	few	TRBJ1-1	NA	15	CASSELGPTNTEAFF	TGTGCCAGCAGTGAATTGGGACCTACGAACACTGAAGCTTTCTTT
TRBV18	NA	TRBJ2-5	NA	16	CASSPVARTTQETQYF	TGTGCCAGCTCACCGGTTGCCAGGACCACCCAAGAGACCCAGTACTTC
TRBV4-3	few	TRBJ1-5	TRBD1	16	CASSQVPRQGIQPQHF	TGCGCCAGCAGCCAAGTCCCACGACAGGGAATCCAGCCCCAGCATTTT
TRBV30	NA	TRBJ1-1	NA	12	CASPLLQGRAFF	TGTGCCTCCCCTCTCCTACAGGGAAGGGCTTTCTTT
TRBV30	NA	TRBJ1-1	NA	13	CACGQLMNTEAFF	TGTGCCTGCGGACAGCTCATGAACACTGAAGCTTTCTTT
TRBV30	few	TRBJ2-6	NA	16	CVVSQGTSSGANVLTF	TGTGTCGTGAGTCAGGGGACCAGCTCTGGGGCCAACGTCCTGACTTTC
TRBV10-3	few	TRBJ2-2	NA	15	CAISEGATNTGELFF	TGTGCCATCAGTGAAGGCGCTACGAACACCGGGGAGCTGTTTTTT
TRBV5-1	few	TRBJ1-1	NA	14	CASSFRVLNTEAFF	TGCGCCAGCAGCTTTAGGGTGTTGAACACTGAAGCTTTCTTT
TRBV6-4	few	TRBJ1-1	NA	13	CASRQGVNTEAFF	TGTGCCAGCAGACAGGGCGTGAACACTGAAGCTTTCTTT
TRBV21-1	few	TRBJ1-1	NA	15	CASSKEDGGLSEAFF	TGTGCCAGCAGCAAGGAGGACGGGGGTCTAAGTGAAGCTTTCTTT
TRBV19	few	TRBJ1-5	NA	17	CASSMEDRLRPDQPQHF	TGTGCCAGTAGTATGGAGGACCGATTAAGGCCGGATCAGCCCCAGCATTTT
TRBV6-1	NA	TRBJ1-1	TRBD1	13	CASGDRVNTEAFF	TGTGCCAGCGGAGACAGGGTAAACACTGAAGCTTTCTTT
TRBV4-3	few	TRBJ2-3	NA	14	CASSQDSGSDTQYF	TGCGCCAGCAGCCAAGATTCGGGGTCCGATACGCAGTATTTT
TRBV4-3	NA	TRBJ1-2	TRBD1	15	CASSQDLRQGGGYTF	TGCGCCAGCAGCCAAGATTTGAGACAGGGAGGGGGCTACACCTTC
TRBV5-4	few	TRBJ2-1	TRBD2	14	CASSLASGSDEQFF	TGTGCCAGCAGCTTGGCTAGCGGGAGTGATGAGCAGTTCTTC